The rows below give T cell receptor beta chains drawn from one sample of a study of blood T cell repertoires in COVID-19. Method: immunoSEQ multiplex PCR; TCRdb's copy keeps in-frame clones and lacks some. The sample contains about 270,000 clones, about nine tenths of which appear only once. The sample taken for sequencing was PBMCs or T cells enriched from blood (not recorded which). These TCRs come from a woman aged 35 to 49 with acute COVID-19. Both conserved end residues are part of each CDR3.

TRBJ1-2 | TRBV19 | CASSTNRDPMGMAYGYTF
TRBJ2-7 | TRBV7-2 | CASSLGGRPYEQYF
TRBJ1-1 | TRBV29-1 | CSVELDRSAEAFF
TRBJ1-3 | TRBV28 | CASSSRTVLGNTIYF
TRBJ1-4 | TRBV2 | CASWGTGGFGLFF
TRBJ2-2 | TRBV5-4 | CASSPRTGINTGELFF
TRBJ2-7 | TRBV18 | CASSLSSGGGSYEQYF
TRBJ2-3 | TRBV6-1 | CASSARQGSSTDTQYF
TRBJ2-1 | TRBV19 | CASSRSGSFNNEQFF
TRBJ1-5 | TRBV30 | CAWSGTGGGPQHF
TRBJ2-1 | TRBV4-2 | CASSQDRGWEQFF
TRBJ1-5 | TRBV20-1 | CSASRDFGANQPQHF
TRBJ1-3 | TRBV13 | CASSTYRAGSGNTIYF
TRBJ2-1 | TRBV5-1 | CASSQRFSSGAGNEQFF
TRBJ2-7 | TRBV30 | CAWTSGKHEQYF
TRBJ1-1 | TRBV30 | CAWSVFDRRNTEAFF
TRBJ2-7 | TRBV11-2 | CASSYGTGASYEQYF
TRBJ2-5 | TRBV21-1 | CASSTEETQYF
TRBJ1-2 | TRBV10-3 | CAISESAEGSTYGYTF
TRBJ2-3 | TRBV5-5 | CASSCGTDTQYF
TRBJ2-7 | TRBV27 | CASSLRTGIYEQYF
TRBJ2-1 | TRBV15 | CATSRETDRGPNEQFF
TRBJ1-3 | TRBV6-5 | CASSYSWDSSGNTIYF
TRBJ2-3 | TRBV14 | CASSPLERLAGSNTQYF
TRBJ1-5 | TRBV19 | CASTVGATNSNQPQHF
TRBJ2-7 | TRBV19 | CASSMEGTGGRTSYEQYF
TRBJ2-3 | TRBV6-5 | CASSRQGSDTQYF
TRBJ2-2 | TRBV24-1 | CATSATGQNTGELFF
TRBJ1-2 | TRBV19 | CASSRPGQNYGYTF
TRBJ2-2 | TRBV7-8 | CANLLTPNKNSGELFF
TRBJ1-1 | TRBV11-2 | CASRTGGAPTEAFF
TRBJ1-3 | TRBV4-2 | CASSQGQRLFSGNTIYF
TRBJ2-7 | TRBV3-1/TRBV3-2 | CASSPTLGLGYYEQYF
TRBJ1-3 | TRBV28 | CASSSFPGQGISGNTIYF
TRBJ1-5 | TRBV9 | CASNGGGNQPQHF
TRBJ2-7 | TRBV7-2 | CASSLDREYSYEQYF
TRBJ1-2 | TRBV30 | CASDGRGGYTF
TRBJ2-1 | TRBV2 | CASTGQIVNEQFF
TRBJ2-1 | TRBV7-2 | CASSLEPGQFF
TRBJ1-6 | TRBV3-1/TRBV3-2 | CASSLNPGQFSPLHF
TRBJ1-5 | TRBV30 | CAWTEGRNQPQHF
TRBJ2-5 | TRBV7-6 | CASSLGTGRETQYF
TRBJ1-2 | TRBV3-1/TRBV3-2 | CASSRGGNYGYTF
TRBJ1-1 | TRBV19 | CASSPTNRGSNTEAFF
TRBJ2-7 | TRBV21-1 | CASSPGGGRWYEQYF
TRBJ2-7 | TRBV9 | CASSPRGSSYEQYF
TRBJ1-2 | TRBV7-9 | CASSRTGGQGGYTF
TRBJ1-5 | TRBV2 | CASRSRGGNQPQHF
TRBJ2-1 | TRBV11-2 | CASSPPSYGVYNEQFF
TRBJ1-1 | TRBV25-1 | CASSHMGGGTEAFF
TRBJ2-3 | TRBV11-2 | CASSVTDTQYF
TRBJ1-2 | TRBV7-8 | CASSRRGYYGYTF
TRBJ2-7 | TRBV11-3 | CASSRRLAGAGEQYF